Reported below is one T cell receptor beta chain. Germline CDR1 is SNHLY and CDR2 is FYNNEI. The CDR3 is made up of 13 amino acids. V lost 2 bases to trimming and J lost 6 bases, with 11 bases between them. How the authors handled the data: Nucleated cell number was recorded as an estimate derived from reference gene primer amplification. Profiled with immunoSEQ multiplex PCR; TCRdb holds only in-frame clones, not every one. V and J calls plus clone size are reproduced from that table; the DNA served to infer D and trimming. The profile shows 150,000 to 200,000 clones, roughly 87% of them singletons. This entry comes from a study of blood T cell repertoires in COVID-19. Study as a whole: Samples taken during acute and convalescent COVID-19 were collected in the United States, Italy and Spain.

V gene TRBV2 combines with J gene TRBJ2-7; D unclear. Sequenced sample: peripheral blood. The origin of this receptor is a woman aged 45-65 years with acute or convalescent COVID-19. The CDR3 nucleotides are TGTGCCAGCAGTGAAAGCTACCTAACCGAGCAGTACTTC. Translated, it gives CASSESYLTEQYF. Supplemented by reference TRBV2 and TRBJ2-7, the full variable domain reads EPEVTQTPSHQVTQMGQEVILRCVPISNHLYFYWYRQILGQKVEFLVSFYNNEISEKSEIFDDQFSVERPDGSNFTLKIRSTKLEDSAMYFCASSESYLTEQYFGPGTRLTVT.